This TCR beta chain originates from a study of blood T cell repertoires in COVID-19. This CDR3 has 15 residues. In germline, CDR1 is SQVTM, CDR2 ANQGSEA. Trimming at V came to 3 bases and at J to 9 bases, leaving 14 bases not matched to a gene. Data came from immunoSEQ multiplex PCR; TCRdb stores just in-frame clones and leaves some out. This sample carries some 20,000 clones, less than 90% of them seen once, and the ten largest clones take around 17%. This receptor was identified in a human donor with acute or convalescent COVID-19. The donor label of this sample is uncertain. The chain couples TRBV29-1 to TRBJ2-1, with 7 bases aligning to TRBD2. The sequenced sample was peripheral blood. The CDR3 DNA reads as TGCAGCGTTGAGAAGCGGGGCGAACGGGGAGGTGAGCAGTTCTTC. Protein sequence: CSVEKRGERGGEQFF.